The present T cell receptor (beta chain) was sequenced within a study of shared clonotypes between healthy human individuals. Overall study context: Each donor contributed plates that comprised three CD4 naive, three CD4 memory, two CD8 naive and one CD8 memory.

This CDR3 contains 13 residues. Germline values: CDR1 LNHDA, CDR2 SQIVND (reference sequence). Trimming stripped 1 base from V and 1 base from J, with 4 bases between. Naive CD8 isolation took CD45RO-negative cells positively selected for CCR7 and excluded terminally differentiated effector memory CD45RA+ cells. About this clone itself: No antigen is known for it.

General study findings and limits: The genetic and exposure-history diversity represented was limited by few donors.

The assay was run at deep level. Every subset had its genomic DNA shared out evenly among several immunoSEQ plates. This table comes from immunoSEQ multiplex PCR, and its TCRdb copy is limited to in-frame clones, with some not included. The table lists hundreds of thousands of clones, about 91% of them singletons, with 24% in the top ten. This clonotype was sampled from a man younger than 45 in good health. The rearrangement joins TRBV19 to TRBJ1-1; D is undetermined. Sequencing used naive CD8+ T cells sorted from blood. CDR3 region: CASSIAPNTEAFF. The CDR3 region has the DNA TGTGCCAGTAGTATAGCACCGAACACTGAAGCTTTCTTT.